Following are 10 T cell receptor beta chains from one sample sequenced in a study of blood T cell repertoires in COVID-19. The table came from immunoSEQ multiplex PCR; TCRdb's copy has only in-frame clones and leaves some out. Here the sample spans roughly 250,000 clones, about 82% being singletons. Input material: PBMCs or T cells enriched from blood (not recorded which). These receptors were obtained from a woman aged 45-60 years who had recovered from COVID-19.

V usage is TRBV11-2 and J usage is TRBJ2-7, with 8 bases that match TRBD2. V dropped 3 bases and J dropped 4; count of bases not matched to a gene: 2. Germline CDR1 and CDR2: SGHAT and FQNNGV. This CDR3 spans 13 amino acids. The CDR3 bases are TGTGCCAGCAGCTTCGGGAGGGGATACGAGCAGTACTTC. This gives the protein CASSFGRGYEQYF.

The chain uses TRBV10-3 and TRBJ1-6; D is possibly TRBD1 (5 bases). Per the germline V gene, CDR1 is ENHRY and CDR2 is SYGVKD. The length of the CDR3 is 15 residues. V shed 0 bases and J shed 6 bases, with 9 bases lying between them. Here the CDR3 reads CAISESWQGNSPLHF. The CDR3 DNA is TGTGCCATCAGTGAGTCCTGGCAGGGTAATTCACCCCTCCACTTT.

The rearrangement uses TRBV4-2 and TRBJ2-1, with D perhaps matching TRBD1 (6 bases). CDR1 is LGHNA, CDR2 YNFKEQ, per germline. The CDR3 is 21 residues long. V lost 0 bases, J lost 0 bases, and 24 bases lay in between. The CDR3 here is CASSQDRATGGAYLSYNEQFF. In nucleotides, the CDR3 is TGTGCCAGCAGCCAAGATCGGGCGACAGGTGGGGCTTATCTCTCCTACAATGAGCAGTTCTTC.

The chain carries TRBV27 and TRBJ2-3, with a tentative D call TRBD1 (6 bases). V lost 2 bases to trimming and J lost 9 bases, with 15 bases between them. This CDR3 is 14 amino acids long. Germline V gives CDR1 MNHEY, CDR2 SMNVEV (reference sequence). CDR3 protein: CASSLRSLGGTQYF. Here the CDR3 DNA reads TGTGCCAGCAGTTTACGTTCCCTTGGGGGCACGCAGTATTTT.

The rearrangement joins TRBV4-1 to TRBJ2-7; 10 nucleotides line up with TRBD2. The CDR3 loop spans 16 amino acids. Germline CDR1 MGHRA, CDR2 YSYEKL. J gave up 4 bases and V 3 bases, and 9 bases lay outside the gene matches. The CDR3 nucleotides read TGCGCCAGCAGCCAGGGGATAGCGGGAGGCCAATACGAGCAGTACTTC. Translated: CASSQGIAGGQYEQYF.

This chain uses TRBV3-1 (or the pseudogene TRBV3-2) with TRBJ1-1; D is undetermined. CDR3 length: 13 amino acids. V was cut by 1 base and J by 13 bases, with 16 bases left in between. Germline V gene lookup returns CDR1 LGHDT and CDR2 YNNKEL (reference sequence). CDR3 sequence: CASSQVKSPAYFF. The CDR3 region has the DNA TGTGCCAGCAGCCAAGTGAAATCGCCCGCGTATTTCTTT.

The chain couples TRBV7-2 to TRBJ1-2, with TRBD1 as a possible D gene (5 bases). This CDR3 has 14 amino acids. CDR1 is SGHTA, CDR2 FQGNSA, per germline. V lost 1 base, J lost 8 bases, and 14 bases lay in between. CDR3 residues: CASSLVAGQGGYTF. For the CDR3, the DNA is TGTGCCAGCAGCTTAGTGGCCGGCCAGGGAGGCTACACCTTC.

This sequence joins TRBV4-3 and TRBJ1-2; D is unclear. The CDR3 is 13 residues long. The V end lost 4 bases, the J end lost 3 bases, and 9 bases lay between the germline ends. The germline V gene encodes CDR1 LGHNA and CDR2 YSLEER. The CDR3 here is CASSLSADYGYTF. As DNA, the CDR3 is TGCGCCAGCAGCCTTTCGGCGGACTATGGCTACACCTTC.

To note about this clone: Germline is not matched at one junction end, which may reflect a read error. The V and J genes are TRBV20-1 and TRBJ1-1; D gene ambiguous. CDR1 is DFQATT, CDR2 SNEGSKA, per germline (reference sequence). The CDR3 loop spans 10 amino acids. CDR3 coding DNA: TGCAGTGCCTCCGACATTGAATCTTTCTTT. Protein product: CSASDIESFF.

The chain carries TRBV15 and TRBJ2-2, with D unresolved. Trimming left V 5 bases short and J 0 bases short, with 13 bases between. The CDR3 totals 16 residues. Germline V gene data show CDR1 as LNHNV and CDR2 as YYDKDF (reference sequence). CDR3 in DNA: TGTGCCACCAGCCCAAATAAGCCCACGAACACCGGGGAGCTGTTTTTT. It specifies CATSPNKPTNTGELFF.